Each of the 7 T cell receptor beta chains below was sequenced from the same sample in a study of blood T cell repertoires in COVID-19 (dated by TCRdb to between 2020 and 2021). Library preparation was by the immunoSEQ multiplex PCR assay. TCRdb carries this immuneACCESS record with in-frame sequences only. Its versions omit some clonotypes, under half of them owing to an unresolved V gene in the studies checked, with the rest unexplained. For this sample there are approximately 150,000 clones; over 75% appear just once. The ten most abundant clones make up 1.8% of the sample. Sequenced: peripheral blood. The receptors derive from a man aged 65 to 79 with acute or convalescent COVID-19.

CDR3 bases: TGCGCCAGCAGCTTGGCAGGGGCGGCCGGGGAGCTGTTTTTT. This sequence encodes CASSLAGAAGELFF. The J gene is TRBJ2-2, the V gene TRBV5-1; D perhaps matches TRBD1 (6 bases). Per the germline V gene, CDR1 is SGHRS and CDR2 is YFSETQ. The CDR3 runs 14 residues. The V and J ends lost 0 bases and 6 bases respectively, with 9 bases between them.

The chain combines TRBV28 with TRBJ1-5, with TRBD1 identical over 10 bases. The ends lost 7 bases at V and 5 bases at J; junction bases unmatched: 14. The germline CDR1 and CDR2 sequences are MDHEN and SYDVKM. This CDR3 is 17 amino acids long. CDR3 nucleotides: TGTGCCAGCATCCAAAATCCGGGACAGGGGAAAGATCAGCCCCAGCATTTT. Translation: CASIQNPGQGKDQPQHF.

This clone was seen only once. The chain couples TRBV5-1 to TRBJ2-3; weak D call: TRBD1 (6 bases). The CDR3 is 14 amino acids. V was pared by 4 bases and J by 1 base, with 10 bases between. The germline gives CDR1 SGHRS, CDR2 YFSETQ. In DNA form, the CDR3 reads TGCGCCAGCAGCCCACGGACAGGCACAGATACGCAGTATTTT. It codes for CASSPRTGTDTQYF.

The CDR3 coding sequence is TGTGCCAGCAGCAGAGGACTGACAACAGCTGAAGCTTTCTTT. As protein: CASSRGLTTAEAFF. The V and J genes are TRBV7-9 and TRBJ1-1; D is unclear. Trimming shortened V by 5 bases and J by 6 bases, and 16 bases separated the two germline ends. CDR3 length: 14 amino acids. Germline CDR1 SEHNR, CDR2 FQNEAQ (reference sequence).

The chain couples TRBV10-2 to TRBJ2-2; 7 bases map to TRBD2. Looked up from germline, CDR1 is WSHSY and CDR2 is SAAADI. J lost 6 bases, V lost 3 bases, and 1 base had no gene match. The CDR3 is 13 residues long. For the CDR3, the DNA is TGCGCCAGCAGTGACCGGGGGGCCGGGGAGCTGTTTTTT. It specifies CASSDRGAGELFF.

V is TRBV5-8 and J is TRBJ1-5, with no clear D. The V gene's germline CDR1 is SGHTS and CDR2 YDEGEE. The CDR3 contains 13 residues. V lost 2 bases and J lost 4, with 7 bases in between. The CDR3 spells CASSFGFNQPQHF. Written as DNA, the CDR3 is TGTGCCAGCAGCTTCGGTTTTAATCAGCCCCAGCATTTT. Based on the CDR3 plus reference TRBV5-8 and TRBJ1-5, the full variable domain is EAGVTQSPTHLIKTRGQQATLRCSPISGHTSVYWYQQALGLGLQFLLWYDEGEERNRGNFPPRFSGRQFPNYSSELNVNALELEDSALYLCASSFGFNQPQHFGDGTRLSIL.

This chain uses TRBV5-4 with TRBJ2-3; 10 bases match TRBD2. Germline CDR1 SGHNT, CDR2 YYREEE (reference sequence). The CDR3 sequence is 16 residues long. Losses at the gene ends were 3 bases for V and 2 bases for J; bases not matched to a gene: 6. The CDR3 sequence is CASSSRLAGLTDTQYF. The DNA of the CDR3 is TGTGCCAGCAGCTCTAGACTAGCGGGCCTCACAGATACGCAGTATTTT.